The text below deals with one TCR beta chain. TCRdb's copy holds only in-frame clones and misses some; the assay was immunoSEQ multiplex PCR. The sample lists about 100,000 clones; 80% to 90% were seen once. This sample was taken from a study of blood T cell repertoires in COVID-19. The specimen was peripheral blood. This clonotype originated in a man aged 55 to 70 with acute or convalescent COVID-19.

CDR3 DNA sequence: TGCAGCGTTCAAAGGGGGCCCAATCAGCCCCAGCATTTT. This codes for CSVQRGPNQPQHF. The chain has TRBV29-1 and TRBJ1-5; 7 positions match TRBD1. Losses at the gene ends were 5 bases for V and 3 bases for J; bases not matched to a gene: 4. Germline assignment: CDR1 SQVTM and CDR2 ANQGSEA. The CDR3 has 13 residues.